The clone carrying this T cell receptor beta chain showed up just a few times. MiXCR, applied by TCRdb to the RT-PCR reads, yields one record per CDR3 protein. Of approximately 720,000 distinct CDR3 sequences in the sample, 12% to 15% were seen once. The CDR3 is 15 amino acids. Trimming pared 4 bases from V and 2 bases from J, leaving 15 bases between. Germline V CDR1 and CDR2: SGHRS, YFSETQ. The sample comprised memory CD4+ T cells from blood. This chain joins TRBV5-1 and TRBJ1-2; D gene unclear. The source of this sequence is a female donor in good health, serving as a healthy control. In nucleotides, the CDR3 is TGCGCCAGCAGCCTTGGAGTCGGATCGAACTATGGCTACACCTTC. This sequence encodes CASSLGVGSNYGYTF.